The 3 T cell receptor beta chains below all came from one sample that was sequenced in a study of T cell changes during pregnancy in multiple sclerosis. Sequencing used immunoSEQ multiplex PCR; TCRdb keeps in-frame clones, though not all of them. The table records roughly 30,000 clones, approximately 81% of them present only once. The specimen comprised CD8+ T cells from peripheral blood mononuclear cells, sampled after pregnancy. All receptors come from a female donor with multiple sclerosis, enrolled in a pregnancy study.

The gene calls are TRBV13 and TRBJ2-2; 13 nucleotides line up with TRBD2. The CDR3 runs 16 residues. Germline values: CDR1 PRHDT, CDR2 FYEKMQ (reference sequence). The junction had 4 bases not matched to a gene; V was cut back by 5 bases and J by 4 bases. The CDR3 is CASSLGLAGTTGELFF. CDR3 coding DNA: TGTGCCAGCAGCCTGGGACTAGCGGGGACCACCGGGGAGCTGTTTTTT.

The DNA for the CDR3 is TGCAGCGTTGAAGACCAACAGATTTCCACAGATACGCAGTATTTT. It codes for CSVEDQQISTDTQYF. The chain joins TRBV29-1 to TRBJ2-3; D uncertain. The CDR3 spans 15 residues. Germline lookup yields CDR1 SQVTM and CDR2 ANQGSEA. Trimming pared 0 bases from V and 2 bases from J, leaving 12 bases between.

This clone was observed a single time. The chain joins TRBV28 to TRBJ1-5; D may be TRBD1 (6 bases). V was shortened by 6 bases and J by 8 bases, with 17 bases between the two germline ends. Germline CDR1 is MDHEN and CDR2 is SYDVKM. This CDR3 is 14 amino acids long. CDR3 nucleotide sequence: TGTGCCAGCAGCGACAGGTTAGAGCCCGAGCCCCAGCATTTT. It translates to CASSDRLEPEPQHF.